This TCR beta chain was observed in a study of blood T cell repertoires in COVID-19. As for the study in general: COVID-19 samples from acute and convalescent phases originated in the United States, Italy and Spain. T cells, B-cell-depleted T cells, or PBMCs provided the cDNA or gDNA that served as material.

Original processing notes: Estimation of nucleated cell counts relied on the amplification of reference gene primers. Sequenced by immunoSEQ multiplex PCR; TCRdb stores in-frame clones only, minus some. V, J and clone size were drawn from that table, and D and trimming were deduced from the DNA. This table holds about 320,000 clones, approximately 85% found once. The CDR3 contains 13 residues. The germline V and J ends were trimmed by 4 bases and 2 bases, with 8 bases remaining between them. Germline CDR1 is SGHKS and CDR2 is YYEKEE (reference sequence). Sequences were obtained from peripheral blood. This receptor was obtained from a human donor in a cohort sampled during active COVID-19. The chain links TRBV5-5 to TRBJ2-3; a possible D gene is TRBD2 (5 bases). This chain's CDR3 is CASSPRDTDTQYF. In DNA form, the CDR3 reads TGTGCCAGCAGCCCCCGGGACACAGATACGCAGTATTTT.